Reported below is one T cell receptor beta chain. Germline V CDR1 and CDR2: ENHRY, SYGVKD. V gave up 3 bases and J gave up 2 bases; unmatched junction bases: 3. CDR3 length: 14 residues. The sample belongs to a study of control samples from healthy donors and cancer patients. Using immunoSEQ multiplex PCR, the repertoire was profiled, and TCRdb retains in-frame clones only, with some absent. The data contain some 200,000 clones, 90% to 95% of them singletons. J is TRBJ1-2 and V is TRBV10-3; 7 bases line up with TRBD1. The sample taken for sequencing was blood. The receptor was derived from a woman in her 30s in good health. CDR3 bases: TGTGCCATCAGTGACCCGACAGGGAACTATGGCTACACCTTC. Its translation is CAISDPTGNYGYTF.